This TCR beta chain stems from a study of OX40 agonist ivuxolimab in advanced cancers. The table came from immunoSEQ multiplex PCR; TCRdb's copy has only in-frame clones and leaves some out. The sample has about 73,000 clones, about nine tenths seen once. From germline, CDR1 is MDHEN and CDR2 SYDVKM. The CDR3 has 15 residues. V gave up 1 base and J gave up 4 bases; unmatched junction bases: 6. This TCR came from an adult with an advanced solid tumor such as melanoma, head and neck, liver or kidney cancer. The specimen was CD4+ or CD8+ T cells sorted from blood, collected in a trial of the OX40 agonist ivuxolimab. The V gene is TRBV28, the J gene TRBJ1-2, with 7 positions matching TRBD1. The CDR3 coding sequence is TGTGCCAGCAGTTTATTTCGGTCAGGGGGCTATGGCTACACCTTC. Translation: CASSLFRSGGYGYTF.